This T cell receptor beta chain was documented in a study of Graves' ophthalmopathy and Graves' hyperthyroidism. Study as a whole: The study drew peripheral blood at initial diagnosis, before any treatment. Study conclusions and caveats: The model flagged ophthalmopathy progression at roughly 71% sensitivity and 72.22% specificity.

The table lists this clonotype with many counts. Its antigen is currently unknown. The CDR3 has 16 amino acids. CDR1 and CDR2 (germline): SNHLY, FYNNEI. Between the trimmed V and J ends, which lost 4 bases and 3 bases, there was a span of 16 bases. RNA transcripts were the source from which TCR beta CDR3 regions were amplified. The first round was an RT-PCR with HTBI primers, and the second round was a multiplex PCR. TCRdb re-called the multiplex PCR reads with MiXCR, one entry per CDR3 protein. There are 400,000 to 450,000 distinct CDR3 sequences in the sample; more than 20% occur only once, and approximately 3% lies in the top ten. Each hyperthyroidism patient was newly diagnosed, with under 2 months' duration, and aged 18 to 65. Sampling around 9 ml of fresh peripheral blood provided the PBMCs.

The sequence was obtained from a young woman with stable Graves' hyperthyroidism. The chain joins TRBV2 to TRBJ1-5; D might be TRBD1 (5 bases). Sequencing was carried out using peripheral blood. This chain's CDR3 is CASSGEGAGLNQPQHF. The CDR3 DNA follows: TGTGCCAGCAGTGGCGAAGGGGCTGGCCTCAATCAGCCCCAGCATTTT.